This record covers a single T cell receptor (beta chain). The data are from a study of cytomegalovirus exposure and HLA in healthy donors. The CDR3 length is 14 residues. V trimming: 3 bases; J trimming: 5 bases; junction bases outside the gene matches: 2. CDR1 is GTSNPN, CDR2 SVGIG, per germline (reference sequence). PCR involved 60 Vbeta and 13 Jbeta primers. Clones were sequenced by immunoSEQ multiplex PCR, and TCRdb holds only the in-frame ones, with some missing. The data contain some 220,000 clones, over 70% of them singletons. The rearrangement joins TRBV30 to TRBJ2-2; 11 nucleotides line up with TRBD2. The sample consisted of PBMCs. The sequence was obtained from a woman in her sixties in good health and CMV-seropositive. This chain's CDR3 is CAWRTSGATGELFF. CDR3 DNA: TGTGCCTGGAGGACTAGCGGGGCGACCGGGGAGCTGTTTTTT.